This TCR beta chain appears in the sequencing data of a study of blood T cells in healthy people across ages. The germline CDR1 and CDR2 sequences are MDHEN and SYDVKM. V was clipped by 6 bases and J by 2 bases, with 17 bases between them. The CDR3 has 16 residues. General observations from the study: Per-million-T-cell TCR beta diversity fell roughly linearly with age.

Together with a sample-barcoded 5' primer, a J-beta primer mix was included in a second PCR lasting roughly 6 to 12 cycles. One entry per CDR3 protein results from TCRdb running MiXCR on the 5' RACE reads. The table shows about 800,000 distinct CDR3 sequences, with 58% occurring only once. Total RNA extraction produced at least 6 micrograms (per sample) for the study. About this clonotype: The antigen is not known.

This clonotype was obtained from a man aged 25-45 years in good health. The source material was blood. The chain carries TRBV28 and TRBJ1-5, with D perhaps TRBD1 (6 bases). CDR3: CASSSAQGLGNQPQHF. The CDR3 DNA reads TGTGCCAGCAGCTCGGCACAGGGATTAGGCAATCAGCCCCAGCATTTT.